The clone carrying this T cell receptor (beta chain) was counted a few times. What it binds is not known. The data originate from a study of cytomegalovirus exposure and HLA in healthy donors. The study, taken as a whole, reports: For most TCR beta V segments, an earlier analysis put the productive rate at about 90% or about 30% of the time.

Primers for the PCR totalled 60 Vbeta and 13 Jbeta. TCRdb's copy holds only in-frame clones and misses some; the assay was immunoSEQ multiplex PCR. This sample has 100,000 to 150,000 clones; approximately 77% occur once, and the top ten carry about 1%. The germline gives CDR1 SGDLS, CDR2 YYNGEE. Trimming cost V 1 base and J 5 bases, with 12 bases left between them. The CDR3 is 14 amino acids. This receptor was taken from a woman aged 60-70 years in good health and CMV-seronegative. The specimen sequenced was PBMCs. The genes are TRBV9 and TRBJ2-5, with D tentatively TRBD1 (6 bases). Written as DNA, the CDR3 is TGTGCCAGCAGCGTAAGGGGGTTGGGGGAGACCCAGTACTTC. The encoded protein is CASSVRGLGETQYF.